What follows are 19 T cell receptor beta chains derived from one specimen sequenced in a study of blood T cell repertoires in COVID-19. The table came from immunoSEQ multiplex PCR; TCRdb's copy has only in-frame clones and leaves some out. The data contain around 30,000 clones, under 85% of them singletons. Sample: peripheral blood. These receptors were obtained from a woman in her sixties or seventies with active or convalescent COVID-19.

V gene TRBV24-1 combines with J gene TRBJ2-1; 10 nucleotides agree with TRBD1. The ends lost 0 bases at V and 6 bases at J; junction bases unmatched: 4. The germline V gene encodes CDR1 KGHDR and CDR2 SFDVKD. The length of the CDR3 is 16 residues. The CDR3 DNA follows: TGTGCCACCAGTGATTTGCTCGGGACAGGGGCCAATGAGCAGTTCTTC. Translating it yields CATSDLLGTGANEQFF.

The rearrangement joins TRBV3-1 (or the pseudogene TRBV3-2) to TRBJ1-3, with a tentative D call TRBD1 (6 bases). Germline V gives CDR1 LGHDT, CDR2 YNNKEL (reference sequence). V was shortened by 2 bases and J by 0 bases, with 8 bases between the two germline ends. The CDR3 extends over 15 amino acids. The CDR3 spells CASSQRGGSGNTIYF. The DNA for the CDR3 is TGTGCCAGCAGCCAAAGAGGGGGCTCTGGAAACACCATATATTTT.

The chain combines TRBV30 with TRBJ1-1; D unclear. From germline, CDR1 is GTSNPN and CDR2 SVGIG (reference sequence). This CDR3 is 11 amino acids long. V was trimmed by 5 bases and J by 1 base, leaving 5 bases between them. CDR3 sequence reads: CAWAKNTEAFF. The CDR3 DNA reads TGTGCCTGGGCCAAGAACACTGAAGCTTTCTTT.

The rearrangement links TRBV4-3 to TRBJ2-1, with 9 bases fitting TRBD2. The CDR3 has 15 amino acids. CDR1 is LGHNA, CDR2 YSLEER, per germline. V trimming: 0 bases; J trimming: 8 bases; junction bases outside the gene matches: 5. The DNA for the CDR3 is TGCGCCAGCAGCCAAGAGGGACTAGCAACCGATGAGCAGTTCTTC. Its translation is CASSQEGLATDEQFF.

The rearrangement uses TRBV4-2 and TRBJ2-3, with 8 bases fitting TRBD2. The CDR3 runs 16 residues. Losses at the gene ends were 5 bases for V and 1 base for J; bases not matched to a gene: 8. Germline V gene sequence: CDR1 LGHNA, CDR2 YNFKEQ. The CDR3 DNA reads TGTGCCAGCAGCAAAGTAGCGGGGAGCGGCACAGATACGCAGTATTTT. Residues: CASSKVAGSGTDTQYF.

This clone was detected once. This chain joins TRBV5-1 and TRBJ1-2; 7 bases align to TRBD1. The junction had 10 bases not matched to a gene; V was cut back by 4 bases and J by 1 base. The CDR3 has 16 amino acids. Germline V gene sequence: CDR1 SGHRS, CDR2 YFSETQ. The CDR3 loop is CASSHGRDRVNYGYTF. In DNA form, the CDR3 reads TGCGCCAGCAGCCATGGAAGGGACAGAGTTAACTATGGCTACACCTTC.

The chain couples TRBV28 to TRBJ2-5, with 7 bases aligning to TRBD2. The CDR3 contains 15 residues. The trim removed 3 bases at V and 3 bases at J, leaving 7 bases unmatched. Germline CDR1 and CDR2: MDHEN and SYDVKM. CDR3 coding DNA: TGTGCCAGCAGTTTGAATGGGGCGGGGGAAGAGACCCAGTACTTC. Translation: CASSLNGAGEETQYF.

This sequence joins TRBV5-6 and TRBJ2-1; 12 bases agree with TRBD2. This CDR3 spans 16 amino acids. V shed 4 bases, J shed 8 bases, and the junction held 10 bases outside the gene matches. From germline, CDR1 is SGHDT and CDR2 YYEEEE. CDR3 amino acids: CASSPGLAGRGDEQFF. CDR3 DNA sequence: TGTGCCAGCAGCCCAGGACTAGCGGGAAGGGGGGATGAGCAGTTCTTC.

This chain joins TRBV5-1 and TRBJ1-1; 9 bases are a match to TRBD1. J was trimmed by 3 bases and V by 4 bases; bases with no gene match: 10. The CDR3 sequence is 16 residues long. Germline V gives CDR1 SGHRS, CDR2 YFSETQ. CDR3 DNA: TGCGCCAGCAGCGAGACAGGGGGGTCTTACGACACTGAAGCTTTCTTT. Its protein product is CASSETGGSYDTEAFF.

The V call is TRBV9, the J call TRBJ2-1; D gene uncertain. Trimming took 0 bases from V and 9 from J, leaving 10 bases between them. The CDR3 consists of 13 residues. The germline gives CDR1 SGDLS, CDR2 YYNGEE. Here the CDR3 DNA reads TGTGCCAGCAGCGTAGACGTAGCAGCTGAGCAGTTCTTC. Protein: CASSVDVAAEQFF.

This clone was picked up one time. The chain couples TRBV29-1 to TRBJ2-3; D is undetermined. V shed 5 bases and J shed 0 bases, with 15 bases lying between them. Germline CDR1 SQVTM, CDR2 ANQGSEA. This CDR3 spans 15 amino acids. In DNA, the CDR3 is TGCAGCGTTCAAAGTTGGGCAGAGAGCACAGATACGCAGTATTTT. It translates to CSVQSWAESTDTQYF.

The chain employs TRBV4-3 and TRBJ2-3; 12 bases are a match to TRBD2. The CDR3 is 19 amino acids. Germline loops: CDR1 LGHNA, CDR2 YSLEER. With 0 bases clipped from V and 2 bases from J, the junction kept 9 bases outside the gene matches. The CDR3 DNA follows: TGCGCCAGCAGCCAAGATCTCCCTAGCGGGAGGGCCATCACAGATACGCAGTATTTT. Translating it yields CASSQDLPSGRAITDTQYF.

V and J are TRBV18 and TRBJ1-1; TRBD1 matches at 7 bases. This CDR3 contains 16 residues. With 2 bases clipped from V and 5 bases from J, the junction kept 11 bases outside the gene matches. Germline V gene data show CDR1 as KGHSH and CDR2 as LQKENI. The CDR3 bases are TGTGCCAGCTCACCAGTTCGGCCACAGGGGTGGACTGAAGCTTTCTTT. This translates into CASSPVRPQGWTEAFF.

The chain combines TRBV7-2 with TRBJ2-5; D is possibly TRBD2 (5 bases). The V and J ends lost 4 bases and 1 base respectively, with 16 bases between them. Germline CDR1 is SGHTA and CDR2 is FQGNSA. CDR3 size: 16 residues. The DNA for the CDR3 is TGTGCCAGCAGCTCCCAGACTACCAGGATCCAAGAGACCCAGTACTTC. Translated, it gives CASSSQTTRIQETQYF.

The genes are TRBV30 and TRBJ2-1; weak D call: TRBD1 (6 bases). The germline gives CDR1 GTSNPN, CDR2 SVGIG (reference sequence). The CDR3 totals 16 residues. Trimming removed 3 bases from V and 4 bases from J, with 19 bases in between. In DNA form, the CDR3 reads TGTGCCTGGAGGTCCCCAGGACAGTGGAGTTACAATGAGCAGTTCTTC. This encodes CAWRSPGQWSYNEQFF.

This chain links TRBV7-2 with TRBJ2-1; 7 bases match TRBD2. There are 16 residues in the CDR3. Looked up from germline, CDR1 is SGHTA and CDR2 is FQGNSA. Trimming at V came to 1 base and at J to 2 bases, leaving 5 bases not matched to a gene. CDR3 in amino acids: CASSLDSSGTYNEQFF. CDR3 coding DNA: TGTGCCAGCAGCTTAGATTCTAGCGGTACCTACAATGAGCAGTTCTTC.

As to this clone: The same CDR3 also results from other DNA sequences found in this sample. This chain connects TRBV19 to TRBJ2-1, with D perhaps matching TRBD1 (6 bases). Deletions cut 3 bases from V and 4 bases from J, with 13 bases between. The CDR3 contains 15 residues. Germline V gives CDR1 LNHDA, CDR2 SQIVND (reference sequence). CDR3 nucleotide sequence: TGTGCCAGTAGTATGGGACAACGCCATTACAATGAGCAGTTCTTC. It specifies CASSMGQRHYNEQFF.

This chain uses TRBV6-2 or TRBV6-3 with TRBJ1-2; 7 bases line up with TRBD1. CDR3 length: 13 amino acids. Trimming took 6 bases from V and 4 from J; bases not matched to a gene: 5. Germline CDR1 reads MNHEY; CDR2 reads SVGEGT. CDR3 region: CASSKDRTYGYTF. DNA for the CDR3: TGTGCCAGCAGCAAGGACAGGACCTATGGCTACACCTTC.

The rearrangement uses TRBV7-2 and TRBJ2-1, with 12 nucleotides matching TRBD2. CDR1 is SGHTA and CDR2 is FQGNSA in the germline V gene. Trimming at V came to 4 bases and at J to 7 bases, leaving 5 bases not matched to a gene. The CDR3 totals 15 residues. The CDR3 loop reads CASSSRLAGANEQFF. For the CDR3, the DNA is TGTGCCAGCAGCTCGAGACTAGCGGGGGCGAATGAGCAGTTCTTC.